The rows below give T cell receptor beta chains drawn from one sample of a study of OX40 agonist ivuxolimab in advanced cancers. Clones were sequenced by immunoSEQ multiplex PCR, and TCRdb holds only the in-frame ones, with some missing. The sample carries 130,000 or so clones, roughly 91% recorded once. The source was CD4+ or CD8+ T cells sorted from blood, collected in a trial of the OX40 agonist ivuxolimab. These receptors all stem from an adult with an advanced solid tumor such as melanoma, head and neck, liver or kidney cancer. CDR3s include the opening cysteine and the closing phenylalanine or tryptophan. D genes are given only for firm matches. Some rows mark clone size as missing; the rest say once, few, many or name a class of expanded clone.

j_call clone_size d_call v_call cdr3_aa cdr3_nt
TRBJ1-3 NA NA TRBV28 CASSSTPGRRGDTIYF TGTGCCAGCAGTTCCACTCCGGGACGGAGGGGGGACACCATATATTTT
TRBJ2-3 NA NA TRBV7-2 CASSLAGGPQDTQYF TGTGCCAGCAGCTTAGCAGGGGGGCCCCAAGATACGCAGTATTTT
TRBJ2-5 NA NA TRBV2 CASSVPGEETQYF TGTGCCAGCAGTGTCCCGGGGGAAGAGACCCAGTACTTC
TRBJ1-5 NA TRBD1 TRBV7-3 CASSHLTGDSDQPQHF TGTGCCAGCAGCCACTTAACAGGGGATAGCGATCAGCCCCAGCATTTT
TRBJ2-3 NA TRBD2 TRBV7-9 CASSRRVAGSTDTQYF TGTGCCAGCAGCCGGAGGGTAGCGGGGAGCACAGATACGCAGTATTTT
TRBJ2-1 few NA TRBV7-3 CASRGRGNEQFF TGTGCCAGCCGGGGTAGGGGCAATGAGCAGTTCTTC
TRBJ2-5 NA NA TRBV5-6 CASSSASPAGTQYF TGTGCCAGCAGCTCTGCTTCCCCGGCGGGGACCCAGTACTTC
TRBJ1-1 NA NA TRBV18 CASSPSSTGQSEAFF TGTGCCAGCTCACCATCCTCGACAGGCCAGAGTGAAGCTTTCTTT
TRBJ2-7 NA NA TRBV6-5 CASKRRYSSYEQYF TGTGCCAGCAAGCGGAGGTATAGCTCCTACGAGCAGTACTTC
TRBJ1-6 once NA TRBV5-4 CASSFDRSGLGSPLHF TGTGCCAGCAGCTTTGATCGGTCAGGGTTGGGATCACCCCTCCACTTT
TRBJ2-1 NA NA TRBV28 CAYNGRGDRRRVFF TGTGCCTACAATGGACGTGGGGACCGTAGGAGGGTGTTCTTC